The entry below gives a single T cell receptor (beta chain) sequence along with its context. The antigen is unknown. Naive CD8 populations comprised CD45RO-negative cells positively selected for CCR7, excluding terminally differentiated effector memory CD45RA+ cells. None of the donors, who were healthy HIV-negative adults, had recently had acute infections or vaccinations. The data were obtained in a study of shared clonotypes between healthy human individuals. Study overall: Per donor, CD8 memory used one plate, CD8 naive used two, CD4 memory used three and CD4 naive used three. Overall study results and limits: The study sampled only blood, and tissue repertoires likely differ.

Running of the assay took place at deep level. The protocol was immunoSEQ multiplex PCR, while the TCRdb copy is restricted to in-frame clones and leaves out a portion. The profile shows about 1.9 million clones, roughly 95% of them singletons. Between the trimmed V and J ends, which lost 1 base and 2 bases, there was a span of 12 bases. The germline CDR1 and CDR2 sequences are SGHAT and FQNNGV. This CDR3 region has 15 residues. This rearrangement joins TRBV11-2 to TRBJ2-7; possibly TRBD2 for D (6 bases). What was sequenced was naive CD8+ T cells from PBMCs. This clonotype was obtained from a man in his late teens or twenties in good health. Some clones in this sample may be carry-over from other donors' samples. As DNA, the CDR3 is TGTGCCAGCAGCTTAGGGCTAGCGCTGCCCTACGAGCAGTACTTC. Translation gives CASSLGLALPYEQYF.